A single sample gave rise to the 30 T cell receptor beta chains below, sequenced in a study of T cells in Graves' hyperthyroidism and ophthalmopathy (dated by TCRdb to between 2018 and 2020). The protocol used for the library was multiplex PCR. The reads were generated on an Illumina HiSeq 2000. The TCR beta CDR3 regions were amplified from RNA transcripts. For the first round of RT-PCR on the TCR CDR3, the HTBI primer set was used together with the Qiagen OneStep RT-PCR kit. The public reads were run again by TCRdb, first through fastp at Q25 and then through MiXCR, and only productive beta chains were kept. When rows share a CDR3 protein, they turn into one entry using the most common DNA and genes. This sample holds some 600,000 distinct CDR3 sequences; just over 45% were observed only once. The ten largest clones add up to 8.2% of the sample. The sample comprised peripheral blood or thyroid tissue (not recorded which). The receptors originated from a woman aged 18-30 years with Graves' hyperthyroidism. Donor details come from another sample of the same person, matched by shared clones.

The V call is TRBV7-9, the J call TRBJ2-5; 8 bases are shared with TRBD2. The CDR3 totals 15 residues. V was clipped by 4 bases and J by 4 bases; unmatched bases: 8. Germline CDR1 and CDR2: SEHNR and FQNEAQ (reference sequence). The CDR3 coding sequence is TGTGCCAGCAGCTCCCCGGGAGGGGGTAGAGAGACCCAGTACTTC. This translates into CASSSPGGGRETQYF.

V gene TRBV29-1 combines with J gene TRBJ1-2; TRBD1 aligns across 7 bases. This CDR3 spans 13 amino acids. V was clipped by 8 bases and J by 4 bases; unmatched bases: 10. CDR1 is SQVTM, CDR2 ANQGSEA, per germline. Written as DNA, the CDR3 is TGCAGCAGTGAAGAGGGGGCGGGCTATGGCTACACCTTC. Protein: CSSEEGAGYGYTF. The variable domain in full, with the rest retrieved from reference TRBV29-1 and TRBJ1-2, is SAVISQKPSRDICQRGTSLTIQCQVDSQVTMMFWYRQQPGQSLTLIATANQGSEATYESGFVIDKFPISRPNLTFSTLTVSNMSPEDSSIYLCSSEEGAGYGYTFGSGTRLTVV.

The chain recombines TRBV20-1 with TRBJ1-6; 9 bases align to TRBD1. The ends lost 0 bases at V and 6 bases at J; junction bases unmatched: 6. The germline V gene has CDR1 DFQATT and CDR2 SNEGSKA (reference sequence). CDR3 size: 16 residues. CDR3 sequence (DNA): TGCAGTGCTAGAGAATTCGGACAGGGGAGTAATTCACCCCTCCACTTT. Protein product: CSAREFGQGSNSPLHF.

This sequence joins TRBV29-1 and TRBJ1-4; 7 bases align to TRBD1. The V gene end was trimmed by 4 bases and the J gene end by 4 bases; junction bases not matched to a gene: 6. There are 14 residues in the CDR3. Germline values: CDR1 SQVTM, CDR2 ANQGSEA. The CDR3 sequence is CSVGEGAINEKLFF. The CDR3 nucleotides are TGCAGCGTTGGCGAGGGGGCAATTAATGAAAAACTGTTTTTT.

This clonotype was seen ten or more times. The chain uses TRBV7-9 and TRBJ1-1; a weak D match, TRBD1 (5 bases). The CDR3 totals 14 residues. Looked up from germline, CDR1 is SEHNR and CDR2 is FQNEAQ (reference sequence). V lost 1 base and J 3 bases, leaving 9 bases between the germline ends. The CDR3 is CASSLGGEYTEAFF. CDR3 sequence (DNA): TGTGCCAGCAGCTTAGGGGGCGAGTACACTGAAGCTTTCTTT.

The chain combines TRBV7-9 with TRBJ2-5; perhaps TRBD1 as D (6 bases). The V end lost 2 bases, the J end lost 3 bases, and 10 bases lay between the germline ends. The CDR3 spans 14 residues. Germline assignment: CDR1 SEHNR and CDR2 FQNEAQ (reference sequence). The CDR3 nucleotides read TGTGCCAGCAGCTTAAAGGCAGGGGAAGAGACCCAGTACTTC. This sequence encodes CASSLKAGEETQYF.

The chain combines TRBV24-1 with TRBJ1-4, with D uncertain. Germline V gene sequence: CDR1 KGHDR, CDR2 SFDVKD. V lost 5 bases to trimming and J lost 12 bases, with 12 bases between them. This CDR3 comprises 12 residues. The CDR3 nucleotides read TGTGCCACCAGTGGTTCCGGCAAGGAACTGTTTTTT. The encoded protein is CATSGSGKELFF.

The V and J genes are TRBV7-2 and TRBJ2-2, with D perhaps matching TRBD1 (5 bases). CDR3 length equals 13 residues. The V end was cut by 8 bases, the J end by 0 bases, with 7 bases between. Germline CDR1 SGHTA, CDR2 FQGNSA. The CDR3 region is CASDSSNTGELFF. The CDR3 nucleotides are TGTGCCAGCGACAGTTCGAACACCGGGGAGCTGTTTTTT.

V usage is TRBV24-1 and J usage is TRBJ2-5; TRBD1 might be the D (6 bases). The CDR3 is made up of 16 amino acids. CDR1 KGHDR and CDR2 SFDVKD come from the germline V gene. Trimming stripped 2 bases from V and 2 bases from J, with 14 bases between. For the CDR3, the DNA is TGTGCCACCAGTGATTCCCTCGGGACACAACAAGAGACCCAGTACTTC. This translates into CATSDSLGTQQETQYF.

This clonotype has at least ten counts. The chain carries TRBV2 and TRBJ2-7; no firm D call. The CDR3 totals 14 residues. Germline V lookup: CDR1 SNHLY, CDR2 FYNNEI. V dropped 0 bases and J dropped 7 bases, with 13 bases sitting between them. The CDR3 nucleotides are TGTGCCAGCAGTGAAGCCACGGCTCTTGGGGAGCAGTACTTC. Translation gives CASSEATALGEQYF.

CDR3 amino acids: CSVERTGDGEKLFF. The DNA for the CDR3 is TGCAGCGTTGAGCGGACAGGGGACGGAGAAAAACTGTTTTTT. The V gene is TRBV29-1, the J gene TRBJ1-4; 9 bases match TRBD1. Germline assignment: CDR1 SQVTM and CDR2 ANQGSEA. This CDR3 is 14 amino acids long. Trimming took 3 bases from V and 8 from J; bases not matched to a gene: 7.

This clonotype was observed at least ten times. The CDR3 nucleotides are TGTGCCACCAGCAGCAGACAGGGCGGCCAGCCCCAGCATTTT. It is translated as CATSSRQGGQPQHF. The V and J genes are TRBV15 and TRBJ1-5; 7 bases fit TRBD1. This CDR3 comprises 14 residues. J gave up 7 bases and V 3 bases, and 6 bases lay outside the gene matches. CDR1 is LNHNV, CDR2 YYDKDF, per germline (reference sequence).

V usage is TRBV7-6 and J usage is TRBJ2-7, with 10 bases lining up with TRBD1. This CDR3 spans 17 amino acids. The trim removed 6 bases at V and 5 bases at J, leaving 16 bases unmatched. CDR1 and CDR2 (germline): SGHVS, FNYEAQ. DNA of the CDR3: TGTGCCAGCAGTCCTGGGGCCGGGACAGGGGCCCCGAACGAGCAGTACTTC. The encoded protein is CASSPGAGTGAPNEQYF.

This clonotype occurred many times. The chain couples TRBV7-2 to TRBJ2-5; 11 positions match TRBD2. Trimming removed 5 bases from V and 3 bases from J; junction bases left unmatched: 8. Germline V gives CDR1 SGHTA, CDR2 FQGNSA. CDR3 length equals 16 residues. The CDR3 nucleotides read TGTGCCAGCAGCCCCACAATACTAGCGGGAGAAGAGACCCAGTACTTC. It encodes CASSPTILAGEETQYF.

CDR3 sequence reads: CASSLVLGREDTQYF. CDR3 in DNA: TGTGCCAGCAGCTTAGTTTTGGGACGAGAAGATACGCAGTATTTT. V usage is TRBV7-9 and J usage is TRBJ2-3; TRBD1 or TRBD2 may be the D gene (5 bases each). Trimming stripped 1 base from V and 5 bases from J, with 13 bases between. The CDR3 totals 15 residues. Germline CDR1 is SEHNR and CDR2 is FQNEAQ (reference sequence).

This chain connects TRBV2 to TRBJ1-4; 7 bases fit TRBD1. CDR1 and CDR2 (germline): SNHLY, FYNNEI. This CDR3 has 13 amino acids. V shed 9 bases and J 5 bases; nucleotides not matched to a gene: 6. The CDR3 nucleotides are TGTGCCAGTAAGGGGGCAGGGAATGAAAAACTGTTTTTT. This encodes CASKGAGNEKLFF.

The chain combines TRBV6-4 with TRBJ2-7; D unresolved. The CDR3 totals 12 residues. The ends were cut back, 2 bases at V and 2 bases at J, with 4 bases in the middle. Germline V gene data show CDR1 as MRHNA and CDR2 as SNTAGT. The CDR3 coding sequence is TGTGCCAGCAGTGACAAGACCTACGAGCAGTACTTC. It yields the protein CASSDKTYEQYF.

This clonotype has at least ten counts. This chain links TRBV7-9 with TRBJ2-5, with TRBD1 matching over 7 bases. V lost 0 bases and J lost 0; bases outside the gene matches: 1. The CDR3 is 15 residues long. Germline CDR1 reads SEHNR; CDR2 reads FQNEAQ (reference sequence). CDR3 bases: TGTGCCAGCAGCTTAGCCACAGGGGACCAAGAGACCCAGTACTTC. It encodes CASSLATGDQETQYF.

This sequence joins TRBV10-3 and TRBJ1-4, with D maybe TRBD1 (5 bases). V dropped 10 bases and J dropped 3 bases, with 21 bases sitting between them. The CDR3 sequence is 16 residues long. Germline CDR1 is ENHRY and CDR2 is SYGVKD. DNA for the CDR3: TGTGCCAGCAGCACCGGGAAGGGGTCGGCTAATGAAAAACTGTTTTTT. Its protein is CASSTGKGSANEKLFF.

This clonotype was picked up a small number of times. V gene TRBV2 combines with J gene TRBJ1-3; D unclear. Germline lookup yields CDR1 SNHLY and CDR2 FYNNEI. This CDR3 has 15 residues. V was clipped by 5 bases and J by 4 bases, with 15 bases between them. In DNA, the CDR3 is TGTGCCAGCAGTCGCGGGCCAACCGCGGGAAACACCATATATTTT. It codes for CASSRGPTAGNTIYF.

The table lists this clonotype with many counts. The chain is built from TRBV7-2 and TRBJ1-2; D unclear. The CDR3 runs 15 residues. V shed 1 base and J shed 6 bases, with 15 bases lying between them. The germline V gene encodes CDR1 SGHTA and CDR2 FQGNSA. Written as DNA, the CDR3 is TGTGCCAGCAGCTTAGACTCCGGACGTCAGAATGGCTACACCTTC. It encodes CASSLDSGRQNGYTF.

This clonotype was counted at least ten times. This rearrangement joins TRBV7-2 to TRBJ2-5; possibly TRBD2 for D (6 bases). The CDR3 runs to 14 residues. Germline assignment: CDR1 SGHTA and CDR2 FQGNSA. V lost 3 bases, J lost 0 bases, and 8 bases lay in between. CDR3 sequence reads: CASSLGGYQETQYF. The CDR3 DNA sequence: TGTGCCAGCAGCTTGGGGGGATACCAAGAGACCCAGTACTTC.

In its sample, this clonotype was seen a few times. V and J are TRBV6-1 and TRBJ1-1, with 8 bases identical to TRBD1. V was clipped by 2 bases and J by 4 bases; unmatched bases: 6. In germline, CDR1 is MNHNS, CDR2 SASEGT. The CDR3 length is 15 residues. The DNA of the CDR3 is TGTGCCAGCAGTGAACCCTACACAGGGGGCACTGAAGCTTTCTTT. The encoded protein is CASSEPYTGGTEAFF.

This clonotype was recorded at least ten times. The rearrangement uses TRBV5-1 and TRBJ1-5; D gene ambiguous. Germline CDR1 reads SGHRS; CDR2 reads YFSETQ. CDR3 length: 14 amino acids. Between the trimmed V and J ends, which lost 4 bases and 4 bases, there was a span of 12 bases. CDR3 residues: CASSGGDGNQPQHF. The CDR3 nucleotides read TGCGCCAGCAGCGGAGGCGACGGGAATCAGCCCCAGCATTTT.

The gene calls are TRBV5-1 and TRBJ1-1; no firm D call. This CDR3 spans 10 amino acids. The germline gives CDR1 SGHRS, CDR2 YFSETQ. Trimming removed 2 bases from V and 10 bases from J, with 6 bases in between. CDR3 loop: CASSFGTAFF. CDR3 DNA: TGCGCCAGCAGCTTCGGCACAGCTTTCTTT.

A single count supports this clonotype. This rearrangement joins TRBV9 to TRBJ1-2; D is possibly TRBD1 (5 bases). CDR1 and CDR2 (germline): SGDLS, YYNGEE. Deletions cut 2 bases from V and 5 bases from J, with 22 bases between. CDR3 length equals 17 residues. For the CDR3, the DNA is TGTGCCAGCAGCGTTGATAGGGGTGACACCTACCCTTATGGCTACACCTTC. It encodes CASSVDRGDTYPYGYTF.

This clonotype was detected a few times. The chain has TRBV5-8 and TRBJ1-4; D is perhaps TRBD1 (5 bases). This CDR3 contains 14 residues. The germline V gene encodes CDR1 SGHTS and CDR2 YDEGEE. V gave up 1 base and J gave up 8 bases, with 12 bases separating them. The CDR3 loop reads CASSLQGWREKLFF. CDR3 bases: TGTGCCAGCAGCTTGCAGGGATGGAGGGAAAAACTGTTTTTT.

This clonotype was detected ten times or more. The chain links TRBV29-1 to TRBJ2-7, with 7 nucleotides matching TRBD1. This CDR3 spans 14 amino acids. With V trimmed by 1 base and J by 7 bases, 10 bases remained unmatched. The germline gives CDR1 SQVTM, CDR2 ANQGSEA. The CDR3 spells CSVEADRAMGEQYF. CDR3 DNA sequence: TGCAGCGTTGAAGCTGACAGGGCTATGGGGGAGCAGTACTTC.

The table lists this clonotype with a few counts. The V gene is TRBV5-1, the J gene TRBJ1-2; 8 nucleotides agree with TRBD1. The V gene's germline CDR1 is SGHRS and CDR2 YFSETQ. CDR3 size: 15 residues. With 4 bases clipped from V and 6 bases from J, the junction kept 11 bases outside the gene matches. The CDR3 loop is CASSMRRGRSDGYTF. In DNA form, the CDR3 reads TGCGCCAGCAGCATGCGCAGGGGGCGGTCGGATGGCTACACCTTC.

This clonotype was counted ten times or more. This sequence joins TRBV7-2 and TRBJ1-2, with D possibly matching TRBD1 (6 bases). V was pared by 1 base and J by 4 bases, with 16 bases between. CDR1 and CDR2 from the germline V gene are SGHTA and FQGNSA. The CDR3 is 16 residues long. CDR3 in DNA: TGTGCCAGCAGCTTAGGACCCGGACAGATCGGCTATGGCTACACCTTC. Translating gives CASSLGPGQIGYGYTF.